This TCR beta chain is from a study of control samples from healthy donors and cancer patients (dated by TCRdb to between 2020 and 2021). The CDR3 starts with the cysteine, ends with the phenylalanine, and has 21 residues. The sequence is cut down to CDR3 DNA, 63 bases in frame from base 1. At the junction V is shortened by 4 bases and J by 0 bases, with 31 bases in between. CDR1 SGHRS and CDR2 YFSETQ were looked up in the germline V gene. The library relied on the immunoSEQ multiplex PCR assay. TCRdb stores this immuneACCESS table with in-frame sequences only. Part of the clones is absent; in the studies checked, under half of the shortfall reflects unresolved V genes, and no reason is known for the rest. This sample has 390,000 or so clones in its table, and around 90% of those were observed once. Of the sample, 5.5% to 7.5% is held by the ten largest clones. Points on this clone: Its recognized antigen is unknown. The input lacks base qualities; no much larger clone sits a single base away.

Input material: PBMCs. The receptor's source is a man in his forties with head and neck cancer. Recombination joined TRBV5-1 with TRBJ1-1; no confident D gene assignment can be made. CDR3 reads: CASSSLGLTRGPRMVNTEAFF. DNA sequence: TGCGCCAGCAGCAGCTTAGGACTAACACGCGGGCCCAGGATGGTGAACACTGAAGCTTTCTTT.